One sample yielded the 25 T cell receptor beta chains listed below, sequenced in a study of T cell responses to AZD1222 COVID-19 vaccine. TCRdb's table, derived via immunoSEQ multiplex PCR, lists solely in-frame clones and lacks some. The sample includes around 80,000 clones, more than 90% of them seen just once. The sequenced sample was peripheral blood, obtained 28 days after the second AZD1222 dose. The origin of the receptors is an adult who received the AZD1222 COVID-19 vaccine.

The rearrangement joins TRBV7-7 to TRBJ2-2; D call uncertain. The CDR3 spans 15 residues. Germline CDR1 is SSHAT and CDR2 is FNYEAQ (reference sequence). Trimming took off 2 bases at V and 0 bases at J, with 7 bases between the two ends. The CDR3, as DNA: TGTGCCAGCAGCTTATCAACTTCGAACACCGGGGAGCTGTTTTTT. Residues: CASSLSTSNTGELFF.

The J gene is TRBJ2-7, the V gene TRBV20-1, with D uncertain. The CDR3 is made up of 11 amino acids. CDR1 DFQATT and CDR2 SNEGSKA come from the germline V gene (reference sequence). The V and J ends lost 0 bases and 2 bases respectively, with 2 bases between them. CDR3 bases: TGCAGTGCTAGAGAAACCTACGAGCAGTACTTC. It codes for CSARETYEQYF.

In its sample, this clone was seen a few times. This chain joins TRBV5-1 and TRBJ2-1; 10 bases line up with TRBD2. The length of the CDR3 is 16 residues. Trimming took 5 bases from V and 4 from J; bases not matched to a gene: 9. The germline gives CDR1 SGHRS, CDR2 YFSETQ. In DNA, the CDR3 is TGCGCCAGCAGTCTCGAGGGGACTAGCGTATACAATGAGCAGTTCTTC. Residues: CASSLEGTSVYNEQFF.

This chain joins TRBV5-1 and TRBJ2-7, with D tentatively TRBD1 (6 bases). Deletions cut 1 base from V and 5 bases from J, with 13 bases between. The germline V gene encodes CDR1 SGHRS and CDR2 YFSETQ. The CDR3 is made up of 14 amino acids. In nucleotides, the CDR3 is TGCGCCAGCAGCTTGTGGCCAGGGGACAACGAGCAGTACTTC. This codes for CASSLWPGDNEQYF. Full variable domain (rest looked up from reference TRBV5-1 and TRBJ2-7): KAGVTQTPRYLIKTRGQQVTLSCSPISGHRSVSWYQQTPGQGLQFLFEYFSETQRNKGNFPGRFSGRQFSNSRSEMNVSTLELGDSALYLCASSLWPGDNEQYFGPGTRLTVT.

This chain joins TRBV19 and TRBJ1-2, with D possibly TRBD1 on 6 matching bases. The CDR3 is 13 amino acids. Germline V lookup: CDR1 LNHDA, CDR2 SQIVND (reference sequence). V was shortened by 7 bases and J by 1 base, with 10 bases between the two germline ends. The CDR3 DNA sequence: TGTGCCAGTACAGGGGACATTAACTATGGCTACACCTTC. As protein: CASTGDINYGYTF.

The chain joins TRBV2 to TRBJ2-1; D is undetermined. Germline lookup yields CDR1 SNHLY and CDR2 FYNNEI. The V and J ends lost 7 bases and 9 bases respectively, with 13 bases between them. The CDR3 loop spans 12 amino acids. The CDR3 sequence is CASTLRVGEQFF. The CDR3 bases are TGTGCCAGCACCCTCCGTGTAGGTGAGCAGTTCTTC.

The chain employs TRBV7-2 and TRBJ2-2; 8 bases map to TRBD2. With V trimmed by 4 bases and J by 3 bases, 10 bases remained unmatched. Germline assignment: CDR1 SGHTA and CDR2 FQGNSA. The CDR3 is 17 amino acids. The CDR3 nucleotides read TGTGCCAGCAGCTCGCCCGGGGGGGCTGGGGACACCGGGGAGCTGTTTTTT. Translating gives CASSSPGGAGDTGELFF. The whole variable domain, remainder taken from reference TRBV7-2 and TRBJ2-2, is GAGVSQSPSNKVTEKGKDVELRCDPISGHTALYWYRQSLGQGLEFLIYFQGNSAPDKSGLPSDRFSAERTGGSVSTLTIQRTQQEDSAVYLCASSSPGGAGDTGELFFGEGSRLTVL.

The chain links TRBV19 to TRBJ2-7; TRBD2 matches at 9 bases. The trim removed 3 bases at V and 1 base at J, leaving 4 bases unmatched. CDR3 length equals 15 residues. The germline gives CDR1 LNHDA, CDR2 SQIVND (reference sequence). CDR3 sequence reads: CASSIRTSASYEQYF. CDR3 coding DNA: TGTGCCAGTAGTATCCGGACTAGCGCATCCTACGAGCAGTACTTC.

V and J are TRBV21-1 and TRBJ2-7; the table names TRBD1, a call not compared with the DNA. TRBV21-1 is recorded as a pseudogene. The CDR3 sequence is 17 residues long. CDR3 coding DNA: TGTGCCAGCAGCAGACGGACAGGGGTTGAGGTCTCCTACGAGCAGTACTTC. The encoded protein is CASSRRTGVEVSYEQYF.

DNA for the CDR3: TGTGCCAGCAGCTCGACAGGGCGGGGCACTGAAGCTTTCTTT. Residues: CASSSTGRGTEAFF. This chain connects TRBV7-9 to TRBJ1-1; 7 positions match TRBD1. Germline-derived CDR1 and CDR2 are SEHNR and FQNEAQ (reference sequence). J gave up 4 bases and V 4 bases, and 6 bases lay outside the gene matches. The CDR3 runs to 14 residues. Combining the CDR3 with reference TRBV7-9 and TRBJ1-1 gives the whole variable domain DTGVSQNPRHKITKRGQNVTFRCDPISEHNRLYWYRQTLGQGPEFLTYFQNEAQLEKSRLLSDRFSAERPKGSFSTLEIQRTEQGDSAMYLCASSSTGRGTEAFFGQGTRLTVV.

This chain connects TRBV4-1 to TRBJ2-1; 10 positions agree with TRBD2. This CDR3 comprises 16 residues. CDR1 is MGHRA, CDR2 YSYEKL, per germline. The ends lost 1 base at V and 14 bases at J; junction bases unmatched: 14. This chain's CDR3 is CASSQAPGTSEEMEFF. The CDR3 DNA is TGCGCCAGCAGCCAAGCCCCCGGGACTAGCGAAGAGATGGAGTTCTTC.

The V call is TRBV6-5, the J call TRBJ1-2; D is undetermined. The V end lost 7 bases, the J end lost 4 bases, and 16 bases lay between the germline ends. The CDR3 is made up of 14 amino acids. From germline, CDR1 is MNHEY and CDR2 SVGAGI. In DNA, the CDR3 is TGTGCCAGCACCGCGAATTCGGTGGGCTATGGCTACACCTTC. As protein: CASTANSVGYGYTF.

This clone occurred once. The V and J genes are TRBV5-1 and TRBJ2-3; 8 bases line up with TRBD1. Losses at the gene ends were 4 bases for V and 3 bases for J; bases not matched to a gene: 7. CDR3 size: 15 residues. Germline CDR1 and CDR2: SGHRS and YFSETQ. The CDR3 coding sequence is TGCGCCAGCAGCGCTGACAGGGGTTGGACAGATACGCAGTATTTT. Its protein product is CASSADRGWTDTQYF.

In this sample, this clone turned up a few times. The chain carries TRBV6-6 and TRBJ2-7; D is unresolved. V was shortened by 2 bases and J by 0 bases, with 5 bases between the two germline ends. The CDR3 is 13 amino acids. The germline V gene has CDR1 MNHNY and CDR2 SVGAGI (reference sequence). Here the CDR3 DNA reads TGTGCCAGCAGTTACGCTAGCTCCTACGAGCAGTACTTC. This translates into CASSYASSYEQYF.

Written as DNA, the CDR3 is TGTGCCAGCAGCGGTCGGACAGGGATTGGTTCACCCCTCCACTTT. Amino acids: CASSGRTGIGSPLHF. This sequence joins TRBV7-2 and TRBJ1-6, with 8 bases fitting TRBD1. The ends lost 5 bases at V and 9 bases at J; junction bases unmatched: 9. The CDR3 length is 15 residues. Germline CDR1 and CDR2: SGHTA and FQGNSA. Full variable domain (missing parts from reference TRBV7-2 and TRBJ1-6): GAGVSQSPSNKVTEKGKDVELRCDPISGHTALYWYRQSLGQGLEFLIYFQGNSAPDKSGLPSDRFSAERTGGSVSTLTIQRTQQEDSAVYLCASSGRTGIGSPLHFGNGTRLTVT.

A single count supports this clone. The CDR3 sequence is CASSLSPSGIANEQFF. Written as DNA, the CDR3 is TGTGCCAGCAGTTTATCACCTAGCGGGATTGCGAATGAGCAGTTCTTC. The rearrangement joins TRBV27 to TRBJ2-1, with 9 bases aligning to TRBD2. The junction had 7 bases not matched to a gene; V was cut back by 0 bases and J by 7 bases. Germline lookup yields CDR1 MNHEY and CDR2 SMNVEV (reference sequence). This CDR3 contains 16 residues.

V gene TRBV19 combines with J gene TRBJ2-7, with TRBD2 matching over 12 bases. Losses at the gene ends were 5 bases for V and 1 base for J; bases not matched to a gene: 6. CDR1 is LNHDA, CDR2 SQIVND, per germline (reference sequence). The CDR3 loop spans 16 amino acids. The CDR3 spells CASSDRLAGESYEQYF. The CDR3 DNA follows: TGTGCCAGTAGTGATAGACTAGCGGGAGAATCCTACGAGCAGTACTTC.

V gene TRBV9 combines with J gene TRBJ1-3; TRBD1 agrees at 8 bases. V lost 2 bases, J lost 1 base, and 14 bases stayed unmatched. The CDR3 is 19 amino acids. The germline V gene encodes CDR1 SGDLS and CDR2 YYNGEE. CDR3 residues: CASSVRDRRPDRSGNTIYF. CDR3 coding DNA: TGTGCCAGCAGCGTCCGGGACAGGAGACCCGACCGGTCTGGAAACACCATATATTTT. Full variable domain (rest looked up from reference TRBV9 and TRBJ1-3): DSGVTQTPKHLITATGQRVTLRCSPRSGDLSVYWYQQSLDQGLQFLIQYYNGEERAKGNILERFSAQQFPDLHSELNLSSLELGDSALYFCASSVRDRRPDRSGNTIYFGEGSWLTVV.

V gene TRBV6-5 combines with J gene TRBJ2-3, with unresolved D. Germline V CDR1 and CDR2: MNHEY, SVGAGI. The CDR3 length is 12 residues. V dropped 6 bases and J dropped 4 bases, with 8 bases sitting between them. CDR3 in DNA: TGTGCCAGCAGCAACCCACCAGATACGCAGTATTTT. It encodes CASSNPPDTQYF.

The chain couples TRBV6-5 to TRBJ1-5; 9 bases match TRBD1. The V segment lost 6 bases and the J segment 1 base; nucleotides outside the gene matches: 4. The germline V gene has CDR1 MNHEY and CDR2 SVGAGI. The CDR3 sequence is 15 residues long. CDR3 region: CASRPGQGSNQPQHF. CDR3 in DNA: TGTGCCAGCAGGCCTGGACAGGGGAGCAATCAGCCCCAGCATTTT.

The rearrangement links TRBV18 to TRBJ1-4; tentatively, D is TRBD1 (5 bases). Germline V CDR1 and CDR2: KGHSH, LQKENI. The CDR3 loop spans 15 amino acids. V was clipped by 3 bases and J by 2 bases, with 10 bases between them. DNA of the CDR3: TGTGCCAGCTCACCTCCGGGACCGACTAATGAAAAACTGTTTTTT. This codes for CASSPPGPTNEKLFF.

This chain connects TRBV7-9 to TRBJ1-5; 10 bases are shared with TRBD1. The CDR3 extends over 15 amino acids. V was pared by 5 bases and J by 2 bases, with 3 bases of the junction left unmatched. The germline gives CDR1 SEHNR, CDR2 FQNEAQ (reference sequence). The CDR3 nucleotides are TGTGCCAGCAGCCACGGACAGGGGGGCAATCAGCCCCAGCATTTT. Amino acid sequence: CASSHGQGGNQPQHF.

The chain couples TRBV30 to TRBJ1-1, with D maybe TRBD1 (5 bases). Per the germline V gene, CDR1 is GTSNPN and CDR2 is SVGIG (reference sequence). The CDR3 is made up of 13 amino acids. V was pared by 4 bases and J by 1 base, with 10 bases between. CDR3 sequence: CAWKRGQNTEAFF. CDR3 coding DNA: TGTGCCTGGAAACGCGGACAGAACACTGAAGCTTTCTTT.

The chain carries TRBV11-2 and TRBJ1-2; maybe TRBD1 (5 bases). The CDR3 has 15 amino acids. CDR1 is SGHAT, CDR2 FQNNGV, per germline. The germline V and J ends were trimmed by 0 bases and 3 bases, with 11 bases remaining between them. The CDR3 loop is CASSLDPGEDYGYTF. The CDR3 bases are TGTGCCAGCAGCTTAGATCCGGGGGAGGACTATGGCTACACCTTC.

The chain links TRBV5-1 to TRBJ2-7; 12 bases map to TRBD2. The V gene's germline CDR1 is SGHRS and CDR2 YFSETQ. Trimming took 0 bases from V and 6 from J; bases not matched to a gene: 7. The CDR3 spans 16 residues. The CDR3 loop is CASSLGLAGESSEQYF. The CDR3 nucleotides read TGCGCCAGCAGCTTGGGACTAGCGGGAGAATCGAGCGAGCAGTACTTC. Full variable domain (remainder filled in from reference TRBV5-1 and TRBJ2-7): KAGVTQTPRYLIKTRGQQVTLSCSPISGHRSVSWYQQTPGQGLQFLFEYFSETQRNKGNFPGRFSGRQFSNSRSEMNVSTLELGDSALYLCASSLGLAGESSEQYFGPGTRLTVT.